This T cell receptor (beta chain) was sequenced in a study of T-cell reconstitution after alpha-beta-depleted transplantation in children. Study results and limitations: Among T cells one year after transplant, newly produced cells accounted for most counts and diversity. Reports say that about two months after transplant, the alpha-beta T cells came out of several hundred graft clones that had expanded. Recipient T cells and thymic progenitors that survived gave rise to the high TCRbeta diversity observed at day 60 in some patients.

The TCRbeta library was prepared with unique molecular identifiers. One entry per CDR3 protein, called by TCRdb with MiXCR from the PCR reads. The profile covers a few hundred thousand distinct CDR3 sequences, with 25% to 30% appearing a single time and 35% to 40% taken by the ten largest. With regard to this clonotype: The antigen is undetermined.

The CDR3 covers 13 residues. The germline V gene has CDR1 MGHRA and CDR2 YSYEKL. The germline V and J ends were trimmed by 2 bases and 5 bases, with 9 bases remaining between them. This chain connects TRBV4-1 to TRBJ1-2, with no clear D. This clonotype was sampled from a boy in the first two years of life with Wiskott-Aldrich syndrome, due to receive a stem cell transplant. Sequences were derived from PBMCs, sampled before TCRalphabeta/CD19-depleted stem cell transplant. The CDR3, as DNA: TGCGCCAGCAGCCAAACACCCCGGTATGGCTACACCTTC. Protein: CASSQTPRYGYTF.